A selection of T cell receptor beta chains follows, all from one sample in a study of shared clonotypes between healthy human individuals. The method was immunoSEQ multiplex PCR; TCRdb's version includes in-frame clones alone and lacks a portion of them. The table records approximately 2,300,000 clones, just under 95% of them present only once. Sequencing was performed on naive CD4+ T cells from PBMCs. The receptors come from a man aged 18-30 years in good health. Some clones in this sample may be carry-over from other donors' samples. Both conserved end residues are part of each CDR3. D genes are given only for firm matches. Not all rows give a size; the values are once, few, many and, for expanded clones, a class.

CASSKGQGDQETQYF TGCGCCAGCAGCAAGGGACAGGGGGACCAAGAGACCCAGTACTTC - TRBD1 TRBJ2-5 TRBV5-1
CASSLRGTGYGTASHEQFF TGTGCCAGCAGCTTACGCGGGACAGGGTACGGAACGGCTAGCCATGAGCAGTTCTTC - TRBD1 TRBJ2-1 TRBV11-2
CASSLDPHYEQYF TGCGCCAGCAGCCTGGATCCTCATTACGAGCAGTACTTC - - TRBJ2-7 TRBV5-1
CASSVLGGLAGGARWEQYF TGTGCCAGCAGCGTACTCGGGGGACTAGCGGGCGGAGCCCGGTGGGAGCAGTACTTC - TRBD2 TRBJ2-7 TRBV7-8
CASTPSTGGLGYTF TGCGCCAGCACCCCCTCGACAGGGGGGCTTGGCTACACCTTC - TRBD1 TRBJ1-2 TRBV5-1
CASSQLGPQGAYEQYF TGTGCCAGCAGCCAATTGGGGCCGCAAGGGGCCTACGAGCAGTACTTC - - TRBJ2-7 TRBV4-2
CASSVSTSDLYEQYF TGCGCCAGCAGCGTCTCCACTAGCGACCTTTACGAGCAGTACTTC - TRBD2 TRBJ2-7 TRBV5-1
CASSPVGGGDTQYF TGTGCCAGCTCACCGGTCGGGGGGGGAGATACGCAGTATTTT - TRBD2 TRBJ2-3 TRBV18
CASSPPGPHTDTQYF TGTGCCAGCAGCCCCCCGGGACCCCACACAGATACGCAGTATTTT - - TRBJ2-3 TRBV11-2
CASSVGGSVSPYEQYF TGTGCCAGCAGCGTAGGTGGTAGCGTGAGTCCGTACGAGCAGTACTTC once - TRBJ2-7 TRBV9
CASSQTVRGQGAEQYF TGTGCCAGCAGCCAAACGGTTAGGGGACAGGGGGCCGAGCAGTACTTC once TRBD1 TRBJ2-7 TRBV4-2
CATYRVKGKNIQYF TGCGCCACCTACAGGGTTAAGGGCAAAAACATTCAGTACTTC - - TRBJ2-4 TRBV5-1
CASSRLGTSGRPLSYEQYF TGTGCCAGCAGCCGCCTGGGGACTAGCGGTCGGCCTTTATCCTACGAGCAGTACTTC - TRBD2 TRBJ2-7 TRBV4-2
CASSNQFLDNYGYTF TGTGCCAGCTCAAACCAGTTCCTGGACAACTATGGCTACACCTTC - - TRBJ1-2 TRBV18